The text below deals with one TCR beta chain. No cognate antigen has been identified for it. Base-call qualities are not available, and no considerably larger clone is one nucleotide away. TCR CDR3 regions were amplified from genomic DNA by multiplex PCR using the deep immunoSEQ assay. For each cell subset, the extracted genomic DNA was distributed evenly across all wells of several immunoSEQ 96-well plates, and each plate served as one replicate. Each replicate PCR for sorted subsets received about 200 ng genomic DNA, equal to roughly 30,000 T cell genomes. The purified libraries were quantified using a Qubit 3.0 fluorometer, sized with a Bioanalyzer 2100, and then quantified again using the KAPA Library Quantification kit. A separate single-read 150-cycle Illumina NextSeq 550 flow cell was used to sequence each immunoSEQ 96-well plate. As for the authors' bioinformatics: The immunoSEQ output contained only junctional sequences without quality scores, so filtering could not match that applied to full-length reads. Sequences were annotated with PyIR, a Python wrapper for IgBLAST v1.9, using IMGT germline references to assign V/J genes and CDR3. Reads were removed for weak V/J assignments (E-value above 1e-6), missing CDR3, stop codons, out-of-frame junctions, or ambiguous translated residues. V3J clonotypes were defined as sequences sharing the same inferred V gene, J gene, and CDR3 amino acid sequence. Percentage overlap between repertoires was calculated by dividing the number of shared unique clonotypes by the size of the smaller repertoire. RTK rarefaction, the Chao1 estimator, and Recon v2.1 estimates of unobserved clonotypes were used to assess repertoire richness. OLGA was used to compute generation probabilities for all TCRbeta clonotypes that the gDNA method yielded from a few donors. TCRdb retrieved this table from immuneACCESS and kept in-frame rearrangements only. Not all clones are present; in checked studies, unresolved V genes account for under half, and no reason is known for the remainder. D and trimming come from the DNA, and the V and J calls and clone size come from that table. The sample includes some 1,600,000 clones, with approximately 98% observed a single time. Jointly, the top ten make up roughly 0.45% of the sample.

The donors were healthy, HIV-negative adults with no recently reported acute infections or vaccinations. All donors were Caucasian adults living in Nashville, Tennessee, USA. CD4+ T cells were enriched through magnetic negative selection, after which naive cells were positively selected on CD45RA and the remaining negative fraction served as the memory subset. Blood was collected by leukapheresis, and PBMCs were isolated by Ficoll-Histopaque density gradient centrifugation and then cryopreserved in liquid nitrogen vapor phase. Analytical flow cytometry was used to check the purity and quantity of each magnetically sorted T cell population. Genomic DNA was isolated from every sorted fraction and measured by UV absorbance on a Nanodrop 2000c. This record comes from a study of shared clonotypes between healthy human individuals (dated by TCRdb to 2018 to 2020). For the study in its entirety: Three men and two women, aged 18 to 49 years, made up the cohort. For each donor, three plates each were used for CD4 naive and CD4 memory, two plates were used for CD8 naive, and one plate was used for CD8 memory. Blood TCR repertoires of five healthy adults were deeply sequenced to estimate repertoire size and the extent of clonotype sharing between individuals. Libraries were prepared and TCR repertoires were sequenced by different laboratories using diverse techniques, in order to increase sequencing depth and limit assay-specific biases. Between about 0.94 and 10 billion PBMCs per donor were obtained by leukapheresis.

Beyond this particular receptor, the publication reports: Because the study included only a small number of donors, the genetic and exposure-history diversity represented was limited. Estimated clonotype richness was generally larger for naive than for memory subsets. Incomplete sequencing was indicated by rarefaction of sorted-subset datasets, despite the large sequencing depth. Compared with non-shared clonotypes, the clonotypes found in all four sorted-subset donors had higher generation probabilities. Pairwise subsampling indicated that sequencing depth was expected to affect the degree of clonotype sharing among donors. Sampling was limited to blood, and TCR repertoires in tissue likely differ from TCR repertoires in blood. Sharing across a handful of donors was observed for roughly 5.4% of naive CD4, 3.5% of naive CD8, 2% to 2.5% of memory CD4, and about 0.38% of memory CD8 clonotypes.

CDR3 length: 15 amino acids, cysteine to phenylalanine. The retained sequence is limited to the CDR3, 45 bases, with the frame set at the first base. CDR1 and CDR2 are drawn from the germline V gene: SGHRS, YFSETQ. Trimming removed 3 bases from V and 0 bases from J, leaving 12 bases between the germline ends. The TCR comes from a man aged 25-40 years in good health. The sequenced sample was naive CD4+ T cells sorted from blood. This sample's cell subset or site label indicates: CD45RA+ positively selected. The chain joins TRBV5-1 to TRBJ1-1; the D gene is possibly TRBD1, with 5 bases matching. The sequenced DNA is TGCGCCAGCAGCTGGACCGGGGCACTGAACACTGAAGCTTTCTTT. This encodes CASSWTGALNTEAFF.